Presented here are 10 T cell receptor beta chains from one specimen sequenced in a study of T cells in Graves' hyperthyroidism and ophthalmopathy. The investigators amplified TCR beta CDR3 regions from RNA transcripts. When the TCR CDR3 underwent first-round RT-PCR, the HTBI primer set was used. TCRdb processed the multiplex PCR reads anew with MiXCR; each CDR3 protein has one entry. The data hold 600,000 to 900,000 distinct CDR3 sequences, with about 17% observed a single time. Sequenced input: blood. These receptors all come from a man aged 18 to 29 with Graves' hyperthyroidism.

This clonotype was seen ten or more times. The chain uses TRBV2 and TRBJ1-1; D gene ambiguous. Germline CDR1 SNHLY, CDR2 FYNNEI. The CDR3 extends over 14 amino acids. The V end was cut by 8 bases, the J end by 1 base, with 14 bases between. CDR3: CASVGRGRNTEAFF. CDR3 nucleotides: TGTGCCAGCGTAGGGCGGGGTCGGAACACTGAAGCTTTCTTT.

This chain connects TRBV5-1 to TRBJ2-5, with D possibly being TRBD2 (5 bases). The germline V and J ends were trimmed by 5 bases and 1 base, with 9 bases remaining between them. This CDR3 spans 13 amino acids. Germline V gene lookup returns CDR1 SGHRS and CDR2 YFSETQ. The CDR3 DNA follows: TGCGCCAGCAGGAGAGGGCTCCAAGAGACCCAGTACTTC. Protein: CASRRGLQETQYF.

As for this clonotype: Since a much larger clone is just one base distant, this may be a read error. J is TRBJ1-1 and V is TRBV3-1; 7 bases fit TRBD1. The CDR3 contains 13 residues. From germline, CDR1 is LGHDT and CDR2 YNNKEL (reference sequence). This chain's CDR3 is CAISQTGDTEAFF. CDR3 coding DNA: TGTGCCATCAGCCAAACAGGGGACACTGAAGCTTTCTTT.

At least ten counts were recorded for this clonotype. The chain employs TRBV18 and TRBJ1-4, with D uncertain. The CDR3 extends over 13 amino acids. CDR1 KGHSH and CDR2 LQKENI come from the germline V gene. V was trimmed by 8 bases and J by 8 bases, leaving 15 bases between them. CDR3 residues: CASRTTWEEKLFF. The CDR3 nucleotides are TGTGCCAGCCGAACCACATGGGAAGAAAAACTGTTTTTT.

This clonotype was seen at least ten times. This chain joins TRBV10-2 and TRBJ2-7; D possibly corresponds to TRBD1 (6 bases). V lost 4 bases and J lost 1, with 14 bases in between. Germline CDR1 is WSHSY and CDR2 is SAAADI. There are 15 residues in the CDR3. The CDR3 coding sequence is TGCGCCAGCAGTGGCCCAGGGGTAGGGTCCTACGAGCAGTACTTC. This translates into CASSGPGVGSYEQYF.

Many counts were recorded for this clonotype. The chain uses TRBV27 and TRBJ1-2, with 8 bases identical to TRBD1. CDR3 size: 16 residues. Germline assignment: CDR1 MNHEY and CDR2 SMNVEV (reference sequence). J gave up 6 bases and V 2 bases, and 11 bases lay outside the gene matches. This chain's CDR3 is CASSLVRTGREHGYTF. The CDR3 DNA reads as TGTGCCAGCAGTTTAGTAAGGACAGGGAGAGAACATGGCTACACCTTC.

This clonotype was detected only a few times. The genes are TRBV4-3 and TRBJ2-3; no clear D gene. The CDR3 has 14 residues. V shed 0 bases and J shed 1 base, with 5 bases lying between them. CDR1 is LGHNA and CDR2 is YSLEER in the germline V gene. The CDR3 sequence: CASSQEGRTDTQYF. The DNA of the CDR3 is TGCGCCAGCAGCCAAGAAGGGCGCACAGATACGCAGTATTTT.

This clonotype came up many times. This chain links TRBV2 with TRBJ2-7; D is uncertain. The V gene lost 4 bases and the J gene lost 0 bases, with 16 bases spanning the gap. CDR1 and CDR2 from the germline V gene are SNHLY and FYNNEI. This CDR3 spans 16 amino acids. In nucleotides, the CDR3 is TGTGCCAGCAGTGGTGACTTGCGCCGAATCTCCTACGAGCAGTACTTC. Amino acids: CASSGDLRRISYEQYF.

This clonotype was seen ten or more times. CDR3 sequence reads: CASSNLGDQPQHF. In DNA, the CDR3 is TGTGCCAGCTCTAATCTCGGTGATCAGCCCCAGCATTTT. The chain employs TRBV18 and TRBJ1-5, with no clear D. Germline loops: CDR1 KGHSH, CDR2 LQKENI. The CDR3 has 13 amino acids. V was clipped by 6 bases and J by 5 bases, with 11 bases between them. The entire variable domain, with the rest obtained from reference TRBV18 and TRBJ1-5, is as follows: NAGVMQNPRHLVRRRGQEARLRCSPMKGHSHVYWYRQLPEEGLKFMVYLQKENIIDESGMPKERFSAEFPKEGPSILRIQQVVRGDSAAYFCASSNLGDQPQHFGDGTRLSIL.

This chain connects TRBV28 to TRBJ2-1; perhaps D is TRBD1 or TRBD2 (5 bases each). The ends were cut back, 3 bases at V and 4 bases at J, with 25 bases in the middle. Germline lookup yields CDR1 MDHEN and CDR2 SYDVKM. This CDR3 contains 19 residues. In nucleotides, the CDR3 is TGTGCCAGCAGTTTCCCCAGGTTTAGACGGGACGATGGGTACAATGAGCAGTTCTTC. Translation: CASSFPRFRRDDGYNEQFF.